These 30 T cell receptor beta chains came from one sample sequenced in a study of identical twins. TCRdb itself ran the 5' RACE reads through MiXCR, one entry per CDR3 protein. Here the sample spans about 920,000 distinct CDR3 sequences, around 12% being singletons. These same data were also listed under a study on yellow fever vaccine responses in identical twins.

Sample: PBMCs. These receptors originate from a woman aged 18-35 years in good health.

This clonotype showed up just a few times. This chain links TRBV6-1 with TRBJ2-1; 12 nucleotides agree with TRBD2. CDR1 MNHNS and CDR2 SASEGT come from the germline V gene. Trimming at V came to 6 bases and at J to 2 bases, leaving 5 bases not matched to a gene. The CDR3 is 16 amino acids. The CDR3 loop is CASRKRTSGAYNEQFF. The CDR3 DNA sequence: TGTGCCAGCAGGAAAAGGACTAGCGGGGCCTACAATGAGCAGTTCTTC.

CDR3 protein: CASNRRLAGGWGHTDTQYF. The CDR3 DNA reads TGTGCCAGCAACCGGAGACTAGCGGGAGGGTGGGGTCACACAGATACGCAGTATTTT. The chain links TRBV7-6 to TRBJ2-3; 14 positions agree with TRBD2. CDR1 and CDR2 (germline): SGHVS, FNYEAQ. With V trimmed by 7 bases and J by 2 bases, 14 bases remained unmatched. The CDR3 has 19 amino acids.

CDR3 coding DNA: TGTGCCAGCAGTCAAGGACAGGTTTTACAGCCCCAGCATTTT. Its protein is CASSQGQVLQPQHF. The chain recombines TRBV27 with TRBJ1-5, with 7 bases matching TRBD1. This CDR3 has 14 residues. The V and J ends lost 5 bases and 7 bases, in that order; junction bases with no gene match: 8. Germline V CDR1 and CDR2: MNHEY, SMNVEV (reference sequence).

This clonotype was counted between two and nine times. The rearrangement joins TRBV11-1 to TRBJ2-1, with D hard to call. CDR1 is SGHAT and CDR2 is FQDESV in the germline V gene (reference sequence). This CDR3 contains 18 residues. V lost 0 bases to trimming and J lost 0 bases, with 15 bases between them. The CDR3, as DNA: TGTGCCAGCAGCTTAGCGCTAGGGTTTACTTCCTCCTACAATGAGCAGTTCTTC. Its protein product is CASSLALGFTSSYNEQFF.

This clonotype has a handful of counts. This rearrangement joins TRBV20-1 to TRBJ2-7, with TRBD1 identical over 7 bases. J was trimmed by 0 bases and V by 5 bases; bases with no gene match: 4. The germline gives CDR1 DFQATT, CDR2 SNEGSKA (reference sequence). This CDR3 comprises 13 residues. This CDR3 is CSAEQGSSYEQYF. The CDR3 DNA reads as TGCAGTGCTGAACAGGGGAGCTCCTACGAGCAGTACTTC.

This clonotype was counted at least ten times. The genes are TRBV5-1 and TRBJ2-7, with 12 bases lining up with TRBD1. The germline V gene has CDR1 SGHRS and CDR2 YFSETQ. Unmatched junction bases numbered 4, after V lost 4 bases and J lost 5 bases. The CDR3 spans 14 residues. DNA for the CDR3: TGCGCCAGCAGCCCGGGACAGGGGGCTAACGAGCAGTACTTC. This sequence encodes CASSPGQGANEQYF.

This clonotype came up a few times. The chain has TRBV29-1 and TRBJ2-1, with a weak D call TRBD1 (6 bases). Trimming cost V 2 bases and J 2 bases, with 13 bases left between them. This CDR3 comprises 15 residues. Germline V gene sequence: CDR1 SQVTM, CDR2 ANQGSEA. The CDR3 protein is CSVENVQGAYNEQFF. The CDR3 DNA sequence: TGCAGCGTTGAAAACGTACAGGGCGCCTACAATGAGCAGTTCTTC.

This clonotype was picked up many times. This chain joins TRBV20-1 and TRBJ1-5; D not certain. V was trimmed by 3 bases and J by 0 bases, leaving 3 bases between them. This CDR3 is built from 12 residues. Germline lookup yields CDR1 DFQATT and CDR2 SNEGSKA (reference sequence). As DNA, the CDR3 is TGCAGTGCTAGCCTTAGCAATCAGCCCCAGCATTTT. The encoded protein is CSASLSNQPQHF.

The chain's CDR3 is CAISESGQYYGYTF. For the CDR3, the DNA is TGTGCCATCAGTGAGTCGGGACAGTACTATGGCTACACCTTC. The chain uses TRBV10-3 and TRBJ1-2, with 7 bases identical to TRBD1. Germline values: CDR1 ENHRY, CDR2 SYGVKD. Losses at the gene ends were 0 bases for V and 3 bases for J; bases not matched to a gene: 1. The CDR3 loop spans 14 amino acids.

This clonotype was detected only a few times. The chain uses TRBV7-9 and TRBJ2-7; no firm D call. Germline V gene data show CDR1 as SEHNR and CDR2 as FQNEAQ (reference sequence). V was clipped by 4 bases and J by 2 bases, with 12 bases between them. CDR3 length equals 14 residues. CDR3 region: CASSSGSITYEQYF. DNA for the CDR3: TGTGCCAGCAGCTCAGGCTCGATCACCTACGAGCAGTACTTC.

This clonotype was observed a few times. The chain carries TRBV6-1 and TRBJ1-4; TRBD1 agrees at 8 bases. The CDR3 has 13 amino acids. Germline V gene data show CDR1 as MNHNS and CDR2 as SASEGT. The V and J ends lost 10 bases and 8 bases, in that order; junction bases with no gene match: 9. CDR3 sequence (DNA): TGTGCCACTTCCAGGGGGCTGGGGGAAAAACTGTTTTTT. Translating it yields CATSRGLGEKLFF.

This clonotype was counted many times. The V call is TRBV12-3 or TRBV12-4, the J call TRBJ2-1, with 10 bases matching TRBD2. V lost 2 bases to trimming and J lost 6 bases; unmatched junction nucleotides: 4. This CDR3 has 15 residues. The CDR3 sequence: CASSLSGGALNEQFF. CDR3 coding DNA: TGTGCCAGCAGTTTAAGCGGGGGGGCCCTCAATGAGCAGTTCTTC.

This clonotype was seen a handful of times. J is TRBJ1-3 and V is TRBV11-2; D possibly corresponds to TRBD1 (5 bases). This CDR3 comprises 15 residues. V dropped 1 base and J dropped 4 bases, with 11 bases sitting between them. Germline CDR1 reads SGHAT; CDR2 reads FQNNGV. The CDR3 DNA reads TGTGCCAGCAGCTTAGTGTCGGGGCGAGGAAACACCATATATTTT. Amino acid sequence: CASSLVSGRGNTIYF.

V and J are TRBV2 and TRBJ2-1, with 10 bases fitting TRBD2. The CDR3 is 15 residues long. Germline trimming cut 4 bases from V and 4 bases from J; bases unmatched to any gene: 4. Germline assignment: CDR1 SNHLY and CDR2 FYNNEI. CDR3 DNA sequence: TGTGCCAGCAGTGCTATAGCGGGGGGTTACAATGAGCAGTTCTTC. It translates to CASSAIAGGYNEQFF. Filled out from reference TRBV2 and TRBJ2-1, the complete variable domain reads EPEVTQTPSHQVTQMGQEVILRCVPISNHLYFYWYRQILGQKVEFLVSFYNNEISEKSEIFDDQFSVERPDGSNFTLKIRSTKLEDSAMYFCASSAIAGGYNEQFFGPGTRLTVL.

The chain combines TRBV20-1 with TRBJ2-7; the D is unclear. Trimming shortened V by 5 bases and J by 4 bases, and 18 bases separated the two germline ends. The germline CDR1 and CDR2 sequences are DFQATT and SNEGSKA (reference sequence). CDR3 length equals 14 residues. The CDR3 DNA reads TGCAGTGCTTTACCCGCACTGGACGGATACGAGCAGTACGTC. It is translated as CSALPALDGYEQYV.

The chain links TRBV29-1 to TRBJ2-1; 9 bases are a match to TRBD1. The germline V gene has CDR1 SQVTM and CDR2 ANQGSEA. There are 14 residues in the CDR3. Trimming removed 7 bases from V and 4 bases from J; junction bases left unmatched: 8. The CDR3 region is CSERQGVTYNEQFF. The CDR3 DNA is TGCAGCGAGCGACAGGGGGTGACGTACAATGAGCAGTTCTTC.

This clonotype was detected a few times. The chain has TRBV6-6 and TRBJ2-1; maybe TRBD1 (6 bases). Germline loops: CDR1 MNHNY, CDR2 SVGAGI (reference sequence). V shed 10 bases and J shed 9 bases, with 13 bases lying between them. The CDR3 is 11 residues long. The CDR3, as DNA: TGTGCCACCCTAGGGGGTGGTGAGCAGTTCTTC. Its translation: CATLGGGEQFF.

Concerning this clonotype: The junction departs from the called germline gene at one end, perhaps through a read error. The chain is built from TRBV7-9 and TRBJ1-1, with TRBD1 identical over 9 bases. Germline CDR1 SEHNR, CDR2 FQNEAQ (reference sequence). The CDR3 extends over 16 amino acids. The CDR3 DNA is TGTGCCAGCAGCTTACCGTCCGGGACAGGGATTACTGTAGCTTTCTTT. Translated, it gives CASSLPSGTGITVAFF.

This sequence joins TRBV27 and TRBJ2-5; 9 positions agree with TRBD2. CDR3 length equals 15 residues. Germline V gene sequence: CDR1 MNHEY, CDR2 SMNVEV (reference sequence). Trimming took 6 bases from V and 5 from J; bases not matched to a gene: 10. CDR3 coding DNA: TGTGCCAGCAGCAACCAGCGGGGGGATTTCGAGACCCAGTACTTC. It encodes CASSNQRGDFETQYF.

This clonotype was picked up a small number of times. The genes are TRBV6-5 and TRBJ1-5; TRBD1 might be the D (6 bases). This CDR3 comprises 14 residues. Germline loops: CDR1 MNHEY, CDR2 SVGAGI. Trimming left V 2 bases short and J 6 bases short, with 11 bases between. Here the CDR3 reads CASSYTGGGQPQHF. The CDR3 nucleotides read TGTGCCAGCAGTTACACCGGGGGCGGTCAGCCCCAGCATTTT.

This clonotype has more than one count but fewer than ten. The chain employs TRBV29-1 and TRBJ2-5; 8 nucleotides agree with TRBD2. Germline loops: CDR1 SQVTM, CDR2 ANQGSEA. Trimming at V came to 1 base and at J to 1 base, leaving 8 bases not matched to a gene. The CDR3 contains 16 residues. The CDR3 region has the DNA TGCAGCGTTGAAGTAACTAGCGGAACCTTCCAAGAGACCCAGTACTTC. Protein product: CSVEVTSGTFQETQYF.

There are a few counts of this clonotype. This chain uses TRBV4-1 with TRBJ2-1, with 7 bases fitting TRBD2. V was pared by 3 bases and J by 0 bases, with 14 bases of the junction left unmatched. The germline V gene encodes CDR1 MGHRA and CDR2 YSYEKL. The CDR3 runs to 19 residues. The DNA for the CDR3 is TGCGCCAGCAGCCAGGAGGGGCCCTTTAGCGGGTACTCCTACAATGAGCAGTTCTTC. Translation gives CASSQEGPFSGYSYNEQFF.

In its sample, this clonotype was seen many times. The rearrangement uses TRBV5-1 and TRBJ2-2; D is possibly TRBD1 (6 bases). Trimming took 4 bases from V and 1 from J, leaving 11 bases between them. This CDR3 is 15 amino acids long. The germline V gene encodes CDR1 SGHRS and CDR2 YFSETQ. The CDR3 region is CASSLQGVNTGELFF. CDR3 in DNA: TGCGCCAGCAGCCTACAGGGAGTGAACACCGGGGAGCTGTTTTTT.

This clonotype has ten or more counts. The V and J genes are TRBV6-5 and TRBJ1-4, with D unclear. The CDR3 has 15 residues. The V gene lost 2 bases and the J gene lost 3 bases, with 10 bases spanning the gap. Germline CDR1 reads MNHEY; CDR2 reads SVGAGI. The CDR3 loop reads CASSYRRPPNEKLFF. The CDR3 DNA reads as TGTGCCAGCAGTTACAGGAGACCTCCTAATGAAAAACTGTTTTTT.

In this sample, this clonotype turned up a few times. This chain connects TRBV2 to TRBJ2-7; 7 positions match TRBD2. Germline V gives CDR1 SNHLY, CDR2 FYNNEI. The CDR3 is 15 amino acids. V lost 6 bases to trimming and J lost 3 bases; unmatched junction nucleotides: 11. This chain's CDR3 is CASRALPGGNYEQYV. The CDR3 region has the DNA TGTGCCAGCAGAGCTCTACCGGGGGGTAACTACGAGCAGTACGTC.

This clonotype came up a few times. The chain links TRBV11-2 to TRBJ2-5; 12 bases map to TRBD2. The CDR3 totals 18 residues. Germline-derived CDR1 and CDR2 are SGHAT and FQNNGV. V gave up 4 bases and J gave up 0 bases; unmatched junction bases: 9. The CDR3 protein is CASSSRSLAGGYQETQYF. The CDR3 bases are TGTGCCAGCAGCTCCCGGTCCCTAGCGGGAGGGTACCAAGAGACCCAGTACTTC.

This clonotype was recorded a few times. The chain couples TRBV29-1 to TRBJ2-7; TRBD2 agrees at 10 bases. J gave up 2 bases and V 6 bases, and 4 bases lay outside the gene matches. The germline gives CDR1 SQVTM, CDR2 ANQGSEA. The CDR3 runs 13 residues. The CDR3 spells CSVELAGTYEQYF. In DNA form, the CDR3 reads TGCAGCGTAGAACTAGCGGGAACCTACGAGCAGTACTTC.

The chain joins TRBV27 to TRBJ1-5, with D unclear. Deletions cut 0 bases from V and 7 bases from J, with 10 bases between. Germline V gene data show CDR1 as MNHEY and CDR2 as SMNVEV (reference sequence). This CDR3 region has 14 residues. DNA for the CDR3: TGTGCCAGCAGTTTATCGATAGGGAGCCAGCCCCAGCATTTT. Amino acid sequence: CASSLSIGSQPQHF.

The chain uses TRBV12-3 or TRBV12-4 and TRBJ1-2, with 8 positions matching TRBD1. CDR3 size: 15 residues. V was clipped by 7 bases and J by 4 bases; unmatched bases: 11. CDR3 sequence reads: CASTRAAGGGYGYTF. DNA for the CDR3: TGTGCCAGCACAAGGGCGGCAGGGGGCGGCTATGGCTACACCTTC.

The chain employs TRBV7-2 and TRBJ2-3; 10 bases agree with TRBD2. The CDR3 loop spans 16 amino acids. Looked up from germline, CDR1 is SGHTA and CDR2 is FQGNSA. The V and J ends lost 6 bases and 2 bases, in that order; junction bases with no gene match: 8. This chain's CDR3 is CASRTPGTSATDTQYF. The CDR3 DNA reads TGTGCCAGCAGGACTCCCGGGACTAGCGCCACAGATACGCAGTATTTT.